The entry below describes one T cell receptor beta chain. Trimming cost V 7 bases and J 3 bases, with 23 bases left between them. Germline V gene data show CDR1 as MGHRA and CDR2 as YSYEKL. The CDR3 sequence is 17 residues long. This record comes from a study of blood T cell repertoires in COVID-19. On the study more broadly: The cDNA or gDNA used as material had been derived from T cells, B-cell-depleted T cells, or PBMCs.

In the original analysis: Reference gene primer amplification gave nucleated cell count estimates. TCRdb's copy holds only in-frame clones and misses some; the assay was immunoSEQ multiplex PCR. V and J calls and clone size are as listed in that table; D and trimming were resolved from the DNA. This table holds some 80,000 clones, around 83% found once. Seattle patient enrollment occurred during active infection, with longitudinal follow-up thereafter. Sequenced: peripheral blood. This chain joins TRBV4-1 and TRBJ2-3; possibly TRBD2 for D (5 bases). The sequence was obtained from a man in his sixties with COVID-19, enrolled during active disease. In DNA form, the CDR3 reads TGCGCCAGCAAGGAGAGGCCCTTCCGGGGTGAGACAGATACGCAGTATTTT. Encoded protein: CASKERPFRGETDTQYF.